The following is a T cell receptor (beta chain) sequence with its context. Its antigen is as yet unknown. A multiplex PCR was run with 60 Vbeta primers and 13 Jbeta primers. Repertoires were generated with immunoSEQ multiplex PCR, while TCRdb's copy carries only in-frame clones and drops some. This table has about 94,000 clones, 78% appearing once. This sample was included in a study of cytomegalovirus exposure and HLA in healthy donors. Germline V lookup: CDR1 ENHRY, CDR2 SYGVKD. V lost 2 bases and J lost 8; bases outside the gene matches: 6. This CDR3 has 15 residues. General study points: As was reported, the classifier diagnosed cytomegalovirus status with high specificity and sensitivity. According to a later analysis, donors in an Asian-associated ancestry cluster reportedly had fewer N-insertions than the roughly 670-donor mean.

The sequenced sample consisted of PBMCs. The rearrangement uses TRBV10-3 and TRBJ1-6; 7 bases are shared with TRBD1. The clonotype comes from an older woman in good health and CMV-seronegative. CDR3 DNA: TGTGCCATCAGTGAGAGGACAGGAGGGGATTCACCCCTCCACTTT. Its protein is CAISERTGGDSPLHF.